These 27 T cell receptor beta chains share one sample of origin, sequenced in a study of patients and donors after allogeneic stem cell transplantation. One entry per CDR3 protein, called by TCRdb with MiXCR from the RT-PCR reads. The table has some 150,000 distinct CDR3 sequences, about two fifths seen once. The sample taken for sequencing was blood, either unsorted or a sorted T cell fraction (not recorded which). The receptors originated from a human donor who was either an allogeneic HSCT recipient or a stem cell or donor lymphocyte infusion donor (not recorded which). It is not recorded whose cells these are; they may come from a transplant donor.

This chain links TRBV19 with TRBJ2-5; possibly TRBD1 for D (6 bases). Trimming stripped 4 bases from V and 4 bases from J, with 19 bases between. This CDR3 has 16 residues. CDR1 is LNHDA and CDR2 is SQIVND in the germline V gene (reference sequence). CDR3 DNA: TGTGCCAGTAGTAAGGGGGAACGCCACAGCGGAGAGACCCAGTACTTC. Translating it yields CASSKGERHSGETQYF.

This clonotype was found a few times. V gene TRBV6-6 combines with J gene TRBJ1-6; D is perhaps TRBD1 (6 bases). Germline V lookup: CDR1 MNHNY, CDR2 SVGAGI (reference sequence). The CDR3 spans 15 residues. Trimming stripped 6 bases from V and 7 bases from J, with 16 bases between. The CDR3 here is CASRWGATDNSPLHF. Written as DNA, the CDR3 is TGTGCCAGCAGGTGGGGGGCAACGGACAATTCACCCCTCCACTTT.

There are a few counts of this clonotype. The chain has TRBV28 and TRBJ2-7, with D possibly TRBD2 on 7 matching bases. The CDR3 is made up of 13 amino acids. V was cut by 10 bases and J by 3 bases, with 16 bases left in between. Looked up from germline, CDR1 is MDHEN and CDR2 is SYDVKM. The CDR3 sequence is CAIGGGVFYEQYF. As DNA, the CDR3 is TGTGCCATCGGAGGGGGGGTGTTCTACGAGCAGTACTTC.

A single count supports this clonotype. The rearrangement links TRBV5-1 to TRBJ1-1, with 7 bases fitting TRBD1. Germline V gene data show CDR1 as SGHRS and CDR2 as YFSETQ. Trimming cost V 7 bases and J 11 bases; bases outside gene matches: 8. This CDR3 is built from 11 residues. CDR3: CASGKGAPAFF. The CDR3 DNA sequence: TGCGCCAGCGGTAAGGGGGCGCCGGCTTTCTTT.

This clonotype was found a few times. J is TRBJ1-2 and V is TRBV5-1; the D is unclear. Trimming cost V 7 bases and J 5 bases, with 12 bases left between them. Germline V CDR1 and CDR2: SGHRS, YFSETQ. The length of the CDR3 is 12 residues. DNA for the CDR3: TGCGCCAGCGGATTAGAGGGTTATGGCTACACCTTC. Translating gives CASGLEGYGYTF.

This clonotype was counted a single time. This rearrangement joins TRBV12-3 or TRBV12-4 to TRBJ1-1, with 8 nucleotides matching TRBD1. There are 16 residues in the CDR3. After removal of 5 bases from V and 8 bases from J, the junction contained 16 bases not matched to a gene. CDR3 residues: CASSLPGQGEIPEAFF. CDR3 DNA sequence: TGTGCCAGCAGTCTCCCAGGACAGGGTGAGATCCCCGAAGCTTTCTTT.

The chain is built from TRBV12-3 or TRBV12-4 and TRBJ1-2, with TRBD1 as a possible D gene (5 bases). This CDR3 is built from 15 residues. V dropped 4 bases and J dropped 0 bases, with 12 bases sitting between them. CDR3 sequence (DNA): TGTGCCAGCAGTTACGGGGCCCAAGCTAACTATGGCTACACCTTC. It is translated as CASSYGAQANYGYTF.

The V and J genes are TRBV28 and TRBJ1-5; a possible D gene is TRBD1 (6 bases). The CDR3 contains 13 residues. Trimming removed 6 bases at V and 7 bases at J, with 13 bases between. Germline CDR1 reads MDHEN; CDR2 reads SYDVKM. In DNA, the CDR3 is TGTGCCAGCAGGACTACAGGGTGGCAGCCCCAGCATTTT. This gives the protein CASRTTGWQPQHF.

CDR3 DNA sequence: TGTGCCAGTAGTAACTTCCTAGGGCCGCCTCGGAACACTGAAGCTTTCTTT. This sequence encodes CASSNFLGPPRNTEAFF. The chain employs TRBV19 and TRBJ1-1; D uncertain. V dropped 4 bases and J dropped 1 base, with 19 bases sitting between them. CDR3 length: 17 amino acids. CDR1 and CDR2 (germline): LNHDA, SQIVND (reference sequence).

The rearrangement uses TRBV20-1 and TRBJ2-7; possible D gene TRBD1, 5 bases. The CDR3 is 13 amino acids. Germline V CDR1 and CDR2: DFQATT, SNEGSKA (reference sequence). V shed 4 bases and J shed 5 bases, with 15 bases lying between them. The CDR3 loop reads CSATTSRQNEQYV. The CDR3 DNA reads as TGCAGTGCTACGACAAGCCGACAGAACGAGCAGTACGTC.

This clonotype was seen a few times. V and J are TRBV20-1 and TRBJ2-1, with 10 bases fitting TRBD1. The CDR3 loop spans 17 amino acids. In germline, CDR1 is DFQATT, CDR2 SNEGSKA (reference sequence). The trim removed 6 bases at V and 4 bases at J, leaving 15 bases unmatched. The chain's CDR3 is CSAPTRIDRGLYNEQFF. The CDR3, as DNA: TGCAGTGCCCCGACCCGCATAGACAGGGGGCTTTACAATGAGCAGTTCTTC.

CDR3 sequence reads: CASSSSTVANYGYTF. Here the CDR3 DNA reads TGTGCCAGCAGTTCATCGACAGTAGCTAACTATGGCTACACCTTC. The chain links TRBV12-3 or TRBV12-4 to TRBJ1-2; a possible D gene is TRBD1 (5 bases). Trimming shortened V by 4 bases and J by 0 bases, and 12 bases separated the two germline ends. The CDR3 spans 15 residues.

CDR3 in amino acids: CASNPDRARNEQFF. CDR3 DNA sequence: TGTGCCAGCAACCCGGACAGGGCAAGAAATGAGCAGTTCTTC. This rearrangement joins TRBV28 to TRBJ2-1, with TRBD1 identical over 8 bases. Per germline, CDR1 MDHEN and CDR2 SYDVKM. The CDR3 has 14 amino acids. V trimming: 7 bases; J trimming: 7 bases; junction bases outside the gene matches: 9.

The genes are TRBV2 and TRBJ2-1; maybe TRBD1 (5 bases). V lost 7 bases to trimming and J lost 15 bases, with 22 bases between them. The germline gives CDR1 SNHLY, CDR2 FYNNEI. The CDR3 length is 13 residues. Here the CDR3 DNA reads TGTGCCAGCAATACCCTAGGACATTTTCCGGCGTTCTTC. Translated: CASNTLGHFPAFF.

The genes are TRBV12-3 or TRBV12-4 and TRBJ1-6, with D perhaps matching TRBD1 (5 bases). The V and J ends lost 6 bases and 0 bases respectively, with 18 bases between them. The CDR3 consists of 18 residues. The CDR3 bases are TGTGCCAGCAGCCGGGGACTTCTGTTCAGCTCCTATAATTCACCCCTCCACTTT. Translation: CASSRGLLFSSYNSPLHF.

This chain connects TRBV12-3 or TRBV12-4 to TRBJ2-7; D remains unclear. CDR3 length: 12 amino acids. V lost 0 bases and J 3 bases, leaving 3 bases between the germline ends. The CDR3, as DNA: TGTGCCAGCAGTTTAGCGGTCTACGAGCAGTACGTC. Translated: CASSLAVYEQYV.

This clonotype was seen a handful of times. The genes are TRBV6-5 and TRBJ2-7, with TRBD2 identical over 7 bases. Germline V gene data show CDR1 as MNHEY and CDR2 as SVGAGI. The CDR3 extends over 14 amino acids. After removal of 6 bases from V and 1 base from J, the junction contained 6 bases not matched to a gene. As DNA, the CDR3 is TGTGCCAGCAGGCCCCCGGGACTATCCTACGAGCAGTACTTC. It is translated as CASRPPGLSYEQYF.

This clonotype came up a few times. At one of its ends the junction is not consistent with the germline gene, which may arise from a read error. V usage is TRBV12-3 or TRBV12-4 and J usage is TRBJ1-3; D not certain. The length of the CDR3 is 14 residues. The CDR3 region has the DNA TGTGCCAGCAGCTTAGGACCGAGGGGAAACACCATATATTTT. Its translation: CASSLGPRGNTIYF.

The gene calls are TRBV18 and TRBJ1-2, with D possibly TRBD1 on 5 matching bases. Looked up from germline, CDR1 is KGHSH and CDR2 is LQKENI. V was shortened by 4 bases and J by 6 bases, with 12 bases between the two germline ends. The CDR3 runs to 13 residues. CDR3 loop: CASSRDRAHGYTF. In DNA form, the CDR3 reads TGTGCCAGCTCACGCGACAGAGCTCATGGCTACACCTTC.

The chain links TRBV27 to TRBJ2-2; 8 bases agree with TRBD1. Germline lookup yields CDR1 MNHEY and CDR2 SMNVEV (reference sequence). The CDR3 runs 16 residues. Trimming cost V 6 bases and J 4 bases; bases outside gene matches: 10. CDR3 in amino acids: CASSQQGVGATGELFF. DNA of the CDR3: TGTGCCAGCAGCCAACAGGGGGTAGGGGCCACCGGGGAGCTGTTTTTT.

The chain couples TRBV9 to TRBJ1-1, with D possibly TRBD1 on 6 matching bases. The CDR3 consists of 15 residues. The ends were cut back, 3 bases at V and 2 bases at J, with 14 bases in the middle. Germline assignment: CDR1 SGDLS and CDR2 YYNGEE. The CDR3: CASSDRTDSNTEAFF. The CDR3 DNA sequence: TGTGCCAGCAGCGATCGGACAGATAGTAACACTGAAGCTTTCTTT.

The V gene is TRBV6-2 or TRBV6-3, the J gene TRBJ2-3; 7 nucleotides match TRBD2. The V segment lost 4 bases and the J segment 14 bases; nucleotides outside the gene matches: 9. This CDR3 has 12 amino acids. CDR1 and CDR2 (germline): MNHEY, SVGEGT. The CDR3 DNA is TGTGCCAGCAGTTCCACTTGGACTAGTTGGTATTTT. Encoded protein: CASSSTWTSWYF.

This clonotype has a handful of counts. The rearrangement uses TRBV12-3 or TRBV12-4 and TRBJ1-5, with 9 positions matching TRBD1. J lost 6 bases, V lost 6 bases, and 9 bases had no gene match. The CDR3 runs to 15 residues. CDR3 DNA: TGTGCCAGCAGGCCGGGACAGGGTGTGGGTCAGCCCCAGCATTTT. Protein sequence: CASRPGQGVGQPQHF.

This clonotype was seen only a few times. The chain couples TRBV5-1 to TRBJ2-5; 8 bases map to TRBD1. Germline assignment: CDR1 SGHRS and CDR2 YFSETQ. V lost 5 bases to trimming and J lost 4 bases; unmatched junction nucleotides: 7. CDR3 length: 14 amino acids. CDR3 residues: CASSQVQGGETQYF. The CDR3 nucleotides read TGCGCCAGCAGTCAAGTACAGGGGGGAGAGACCCAGTACTTC.

The chain has TRBV7-9 and TRBJ1-2, with 11 bases that match TRBD1. There are 17 residues in the CDR3. The J segment lost 3 bases and the V segment lost 5 bases, leaving 11 bases of the junction unmatched. The V gene's germline CDR1 is SEHNR and CDR2 FQNEAQ (reference sequence). The CDR3 DNA follows: TGTGCCAGCAGCAGGACAGGGGGCGCGAAATGGGACTATGGCTACACCTTC. The encoded protein is CASSRTGGAKWDYGYTF.

The chain joins TRBV2 to TRBJ1-3, with 7 bases identical to TRBD1. Germline loops: CDR1 SNHLY, CDR2 FYNNEI. The CDR3 loop spans 12 amino acids. J was trimmed by 9 bases and V by 8 bases; bases with no gene match: 7. DNA for the CDR3: TGTGCCAGCGACAGGGTGGGCGGCACCATATATTTT. Amino acids: CASDRVGGTIYF.

In its sample, this clonotype was seen a few times. V usage is TRBV5-1 and J usage is TRBJ2-1; 8 nucleotides align to TRBD2. This CDR3 spans 15 amino acids. The V segment lost 9 bases and the J segment 0 bases; nucleotides outside the gene matches: 8. Germline loops: CDR1 SGHRS, CDR2 YFSETQ. CDR3 region: CATRAGGNSYNEQFF. CDR3 sequence (DNA): TGCGCCACCCGTGCGGGGGGTAACTCCTACAATGAGCAGTTCTTC.